Reported below is one TCR beta chain. The data are from a study of T cell changes during pregnancy in multiple sclerosis. From germline, CDR1 is MNHEY and CDR2 SMNVEV (reference sequence). This CDR3 region has 16 residues. With 5 bases clipped from V and 6 bases from J, the junction kept 15 bases outside the gene matches. Only in-frame clones appear in the TCRdb table, and some are missing; sequencing was by immunoSEQ multiplex PCR. The sample records under 55,000 clones, around 93% being singletons. The genes are TRBV27 and TRBJ2-7; 8 nucleotides match TRBD2. This sequence was found in a female donor with multiple sclerosis, enrolled in a pregnancy study. The input for sequencing was peripheral blood, taken in the second trimester of pregnancy. The CDR3 protein is CASSLRSGTSGLEQYF. CDR3 in DNA: TGTGCCAGCAGTCTCCGTAGCGGGACCTCCGGACTCGAGCAGTACTTC.